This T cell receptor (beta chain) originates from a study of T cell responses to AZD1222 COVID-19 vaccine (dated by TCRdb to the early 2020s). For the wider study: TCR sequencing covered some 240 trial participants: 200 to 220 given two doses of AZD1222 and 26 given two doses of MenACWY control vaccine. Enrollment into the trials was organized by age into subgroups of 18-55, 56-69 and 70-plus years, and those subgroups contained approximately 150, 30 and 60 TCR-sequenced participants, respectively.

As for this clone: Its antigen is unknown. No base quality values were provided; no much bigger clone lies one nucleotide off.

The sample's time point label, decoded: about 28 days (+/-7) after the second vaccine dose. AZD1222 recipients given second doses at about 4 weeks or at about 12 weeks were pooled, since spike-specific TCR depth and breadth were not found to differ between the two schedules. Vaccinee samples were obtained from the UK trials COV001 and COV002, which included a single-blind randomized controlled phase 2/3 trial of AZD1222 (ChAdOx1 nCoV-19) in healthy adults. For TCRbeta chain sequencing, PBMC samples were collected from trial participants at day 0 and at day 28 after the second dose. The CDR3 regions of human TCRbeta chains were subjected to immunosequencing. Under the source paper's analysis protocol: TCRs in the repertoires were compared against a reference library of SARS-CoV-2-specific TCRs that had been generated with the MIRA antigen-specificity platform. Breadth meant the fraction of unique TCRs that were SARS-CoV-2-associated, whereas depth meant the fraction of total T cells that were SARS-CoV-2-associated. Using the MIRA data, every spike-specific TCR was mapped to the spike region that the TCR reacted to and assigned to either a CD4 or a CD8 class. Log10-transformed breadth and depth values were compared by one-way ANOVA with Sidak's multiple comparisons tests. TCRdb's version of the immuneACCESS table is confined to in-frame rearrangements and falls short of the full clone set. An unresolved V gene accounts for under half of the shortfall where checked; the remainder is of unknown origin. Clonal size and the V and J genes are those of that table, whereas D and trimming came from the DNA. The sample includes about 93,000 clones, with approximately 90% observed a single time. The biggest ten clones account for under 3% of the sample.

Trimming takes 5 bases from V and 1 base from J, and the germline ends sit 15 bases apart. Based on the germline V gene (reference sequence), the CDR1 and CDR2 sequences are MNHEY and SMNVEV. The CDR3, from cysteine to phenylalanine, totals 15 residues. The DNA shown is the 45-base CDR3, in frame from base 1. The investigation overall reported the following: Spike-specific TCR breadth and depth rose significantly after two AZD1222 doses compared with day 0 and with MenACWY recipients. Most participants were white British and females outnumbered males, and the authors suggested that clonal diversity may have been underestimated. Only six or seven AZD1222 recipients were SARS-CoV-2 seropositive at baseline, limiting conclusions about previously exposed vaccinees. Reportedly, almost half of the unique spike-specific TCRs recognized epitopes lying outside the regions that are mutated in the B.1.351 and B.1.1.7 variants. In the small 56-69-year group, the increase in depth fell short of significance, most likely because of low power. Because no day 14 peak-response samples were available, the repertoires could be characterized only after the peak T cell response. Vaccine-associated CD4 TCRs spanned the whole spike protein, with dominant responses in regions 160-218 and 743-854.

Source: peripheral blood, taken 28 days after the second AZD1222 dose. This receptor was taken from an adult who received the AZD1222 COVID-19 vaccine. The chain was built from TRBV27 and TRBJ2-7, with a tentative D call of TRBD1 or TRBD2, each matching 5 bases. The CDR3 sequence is CASSPVGTESYEQYF. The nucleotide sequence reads TGTGCCAGCAGTCCCGTGGGGACCGAGTCCTACGAGCAGTACTTC.